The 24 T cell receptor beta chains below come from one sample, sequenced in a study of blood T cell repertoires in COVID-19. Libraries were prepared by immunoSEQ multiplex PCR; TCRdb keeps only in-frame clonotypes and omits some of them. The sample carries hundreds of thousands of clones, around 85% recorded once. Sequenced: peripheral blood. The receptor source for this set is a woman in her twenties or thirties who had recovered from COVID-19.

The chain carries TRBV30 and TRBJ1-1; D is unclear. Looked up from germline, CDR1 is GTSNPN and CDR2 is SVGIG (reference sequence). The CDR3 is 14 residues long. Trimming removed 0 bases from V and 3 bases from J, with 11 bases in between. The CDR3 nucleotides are TGTGCCTGGAGTGTCGGGGTCCAACACACTGAAGCTTTCTTT. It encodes CAWSVGVQHTEAFF.

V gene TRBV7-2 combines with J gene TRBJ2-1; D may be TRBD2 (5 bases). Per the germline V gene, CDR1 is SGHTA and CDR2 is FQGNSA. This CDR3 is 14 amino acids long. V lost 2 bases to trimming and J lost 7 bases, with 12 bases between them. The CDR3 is CASSLSLGRNEQFF. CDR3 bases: TGTGCCAGCAGCTTAAGTCTGGGGAGAAATGAGCAGTTCTTC.

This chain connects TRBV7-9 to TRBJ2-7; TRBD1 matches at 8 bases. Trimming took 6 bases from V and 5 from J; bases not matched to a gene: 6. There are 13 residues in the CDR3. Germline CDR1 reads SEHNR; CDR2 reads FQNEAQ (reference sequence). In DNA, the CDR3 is TGTGCCAGCAGTGGACAGGGTGGCAACGAGCAGTACTTC. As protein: CASSGQGGNEQYF. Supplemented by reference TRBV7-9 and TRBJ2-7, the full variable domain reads DTGVSQNPRHKITKRGQNVTFRCDPISEHNRLYWYRQTLGQGPEFLTYFQNEAQLEKSRLLSDRFSAERPKGSFSTLEIQRTEQGDSAMYLCASSGQGGNEQYFGPGTRLTVT.

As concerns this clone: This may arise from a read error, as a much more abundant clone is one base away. The CDR3, as DNA: TGTGCCAGCAGGCGGGACAGCTACGAGCAGTACTTC. Translating it yields CASRRDSYEQYF. This chain connects TRBV3-1 (or the pseudogene TRBV3-2) to TRBJ2-7; D possibly corresponds to TRBD1 (7 bases). This CDR3 region has 12 residues. Trimming cost V 6 bases and J 3 bases, with 9 bases left between them. Per germline, CDR1 LGHDT and CDR2 YNNKEL (reference sequence).

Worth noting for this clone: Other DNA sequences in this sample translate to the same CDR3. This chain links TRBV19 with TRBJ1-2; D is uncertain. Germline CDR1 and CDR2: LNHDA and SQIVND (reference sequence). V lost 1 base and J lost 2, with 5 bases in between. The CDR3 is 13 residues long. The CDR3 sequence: CASSIGGNYGYTF. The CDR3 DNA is TGTGCCAGTAGTATAGGCGGAAACTATGGCTACACCTTC.

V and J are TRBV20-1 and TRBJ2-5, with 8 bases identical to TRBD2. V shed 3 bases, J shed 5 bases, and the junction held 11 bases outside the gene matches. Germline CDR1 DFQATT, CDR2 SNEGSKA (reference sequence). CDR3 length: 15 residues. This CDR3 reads CSASERGGFSETQYF. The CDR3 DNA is TGCAGTGCTAGTGAACGCGGGGGGTTTTCGGAGACCCAGTACTTC.

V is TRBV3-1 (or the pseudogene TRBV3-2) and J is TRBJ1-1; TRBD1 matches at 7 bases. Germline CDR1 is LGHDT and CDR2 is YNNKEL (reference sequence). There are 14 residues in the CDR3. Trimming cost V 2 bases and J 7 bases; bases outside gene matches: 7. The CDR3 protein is CASSQTRGQGEAFF. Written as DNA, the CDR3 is TGTGCCAGCAGCCAAACAAGGGGGCAGGGTGAAGCTTTCTTT.

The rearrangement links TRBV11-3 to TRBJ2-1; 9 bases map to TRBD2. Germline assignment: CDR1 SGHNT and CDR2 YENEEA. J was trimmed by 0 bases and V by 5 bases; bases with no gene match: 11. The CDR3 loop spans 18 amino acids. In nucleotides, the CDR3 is TGTGCCAGCAGCCCATACGGGGGCGGGGGGGGCTCCTACAATGAGCAGTTCTTC. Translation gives CASSPYGGGGGSYNEQFF.

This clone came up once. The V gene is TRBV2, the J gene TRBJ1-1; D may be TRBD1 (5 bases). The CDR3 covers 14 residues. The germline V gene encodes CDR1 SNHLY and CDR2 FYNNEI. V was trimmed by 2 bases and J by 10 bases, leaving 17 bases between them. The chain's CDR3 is CASSETFYRLGAFF. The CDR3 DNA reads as TGTGCCAGCAGTGAAACATTTTACAGGTTAGGAGCTTTCTTT.

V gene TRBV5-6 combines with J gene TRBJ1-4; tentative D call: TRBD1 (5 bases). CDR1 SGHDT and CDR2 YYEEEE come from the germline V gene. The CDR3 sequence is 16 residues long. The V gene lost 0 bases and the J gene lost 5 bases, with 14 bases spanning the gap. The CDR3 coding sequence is TGTGCCAGCAGCTTGGGGGGCGTTGAGGTGAATGAAAAACTGTTTTTT. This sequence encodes CASSLGGVEVNEKLFF.

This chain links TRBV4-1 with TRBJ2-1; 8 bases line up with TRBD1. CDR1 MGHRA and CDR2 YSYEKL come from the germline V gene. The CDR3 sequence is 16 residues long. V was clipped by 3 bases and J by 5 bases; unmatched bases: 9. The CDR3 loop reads CASSQAGTGSHNEQFF. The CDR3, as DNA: TGCGCCAGCAGCCAGGCCGGGACAGGATCGCACAATGAGCAGTTCTTC.

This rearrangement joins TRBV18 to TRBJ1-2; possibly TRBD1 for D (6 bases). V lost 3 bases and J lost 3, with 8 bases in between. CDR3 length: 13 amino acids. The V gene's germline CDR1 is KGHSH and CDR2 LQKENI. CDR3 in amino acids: CASSPAGDYGYTF. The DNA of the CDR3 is TGTGCCAGCTCACCGGCAGGGGACTATGGCTACACCTTC.

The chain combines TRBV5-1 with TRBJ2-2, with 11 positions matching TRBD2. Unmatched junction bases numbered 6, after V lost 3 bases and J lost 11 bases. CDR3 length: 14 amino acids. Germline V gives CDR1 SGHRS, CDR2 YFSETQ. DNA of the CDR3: TGCGCCAGCAGCTCGTTAGCGGGGGGGACTGAGCTGTTTTTT. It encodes CASSSLAGGTELFF.

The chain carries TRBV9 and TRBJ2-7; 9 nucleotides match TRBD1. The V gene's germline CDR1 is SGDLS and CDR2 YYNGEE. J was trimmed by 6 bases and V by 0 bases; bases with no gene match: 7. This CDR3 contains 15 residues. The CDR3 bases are TGTGCCAGCAGCGTAGTAGGACAGGGGCGGAGCGAGCAGTACTTC. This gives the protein CASSVVGQGRSEQYF. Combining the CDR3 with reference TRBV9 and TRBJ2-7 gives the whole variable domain DSGVTQTPKHLITATGQRVTLRCSPRSGDLSVYWYQQSLDQGLQFLIQYYNGEERAKGNILERFSAQQFPDLHSELNLSSLELGDSALYFCASSVVGQGRSEQYFGPGTRLTVT.

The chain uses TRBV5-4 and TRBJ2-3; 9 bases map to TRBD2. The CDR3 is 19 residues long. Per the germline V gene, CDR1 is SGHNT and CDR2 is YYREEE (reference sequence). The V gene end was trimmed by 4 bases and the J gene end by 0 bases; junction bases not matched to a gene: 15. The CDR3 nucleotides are TGTGCCAGCAGCGCGGGTCTCAGGCGGGGGGGATCTAGCACAGATACGCAGTATTTT. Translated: CASSAGLRRGGSSTDTQYF.

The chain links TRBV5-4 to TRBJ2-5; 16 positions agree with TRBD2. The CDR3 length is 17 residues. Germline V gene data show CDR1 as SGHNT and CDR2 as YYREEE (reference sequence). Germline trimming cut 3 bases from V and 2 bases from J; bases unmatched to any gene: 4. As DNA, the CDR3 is TGTGCCAGCAGCTCGGGACTAGCGGGGGGGGCGCAAGAGACCCAGTACTTC. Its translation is CASSSGLAGGAQETQYF.

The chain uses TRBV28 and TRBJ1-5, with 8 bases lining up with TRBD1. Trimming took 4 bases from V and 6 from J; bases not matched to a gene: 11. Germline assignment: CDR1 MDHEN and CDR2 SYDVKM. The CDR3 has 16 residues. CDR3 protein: CASSSPQGAGGQPQHF. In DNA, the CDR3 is TGTGCCAGCAGTTCCCCTCAGGGGGCAGGTGGTCAGCCCCAGCATTTT.

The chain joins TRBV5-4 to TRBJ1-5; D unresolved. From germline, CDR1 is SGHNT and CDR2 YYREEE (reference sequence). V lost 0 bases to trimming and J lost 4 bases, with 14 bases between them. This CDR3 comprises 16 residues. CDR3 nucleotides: TGTGCCAGCAGCTTGGAGAGTTCGGGGAGTAATCAGCCCCAGCATTTT. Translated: CASSLESSGSNQPQHF.

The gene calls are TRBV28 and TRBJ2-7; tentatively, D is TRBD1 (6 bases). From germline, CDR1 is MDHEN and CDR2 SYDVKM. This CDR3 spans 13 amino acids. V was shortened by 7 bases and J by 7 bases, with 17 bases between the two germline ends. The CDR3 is CASKQGHVGEQYF. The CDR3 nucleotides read TGTGCCAGCAAACAGGGTCATGTTGGGGAGCAGTACTTC.

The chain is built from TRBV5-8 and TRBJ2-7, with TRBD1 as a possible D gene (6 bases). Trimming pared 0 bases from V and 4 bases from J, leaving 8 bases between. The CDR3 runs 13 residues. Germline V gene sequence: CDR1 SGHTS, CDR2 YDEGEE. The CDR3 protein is CASSLDREYEQYF. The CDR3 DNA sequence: TGTGCCAGCAGCTTGGACAGGGAATACGAGCAGTACTTC. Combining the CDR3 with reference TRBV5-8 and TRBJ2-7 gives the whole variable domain EAGVTQSPTHLIKTRGQQATLRCSPISGHTSVYWYQQALGLGLQFLLWYDEGEERNRGNFPPRFSGRQFPNYSSELNVNALELEDSALYLCASSLDREYEQYFGPGTRLTVT.

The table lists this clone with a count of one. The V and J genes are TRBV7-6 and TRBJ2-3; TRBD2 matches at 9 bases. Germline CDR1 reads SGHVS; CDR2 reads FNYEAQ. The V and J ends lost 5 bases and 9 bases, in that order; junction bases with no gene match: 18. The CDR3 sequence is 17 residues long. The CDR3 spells CASSVRSLAGPWETQYF. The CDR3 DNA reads TGTGCCAGCAGCGTGAGGTCCCTAGCGGGGCCATGGGAAACGCAGTATTTT.

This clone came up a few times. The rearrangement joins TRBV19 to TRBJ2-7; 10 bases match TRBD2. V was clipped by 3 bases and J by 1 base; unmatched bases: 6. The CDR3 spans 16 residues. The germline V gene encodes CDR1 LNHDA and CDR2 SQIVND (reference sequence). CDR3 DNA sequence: TGTGCCAGTAGTATCACCCGTAGCGGGGGGTCCTACGAGCAGTACTTC. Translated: CASSITRSGGSYEQYF.

The CDR3 loop is CASSTIAGGINEQFF. The CDR3 DNA reads as TGTGCCAGCAGCACAATAGCGGGAGGGATTAATGAGCAGTTCTTC. This chain uses TRBV28 with TRBJ2-1; 11 bases are shared with TRBD2. The V and J ends lost 6 bases and 7 bases, in that order; junction bases with no gene match: 8. The CDR3 runs to 15 residues. Germline V gene sequence: CDR1 MDHEN, CDR2 SYDVKM.

The DNA of the CDR3 is TGTGCCAGCAGCTCGTTACAGGGTGGAAAAGATACGCAGTATTTT. This translates into CASSSLQGGKDTQYF. The V and J genes are TRBV7-9 and TRBJ2-3; D might be TRBD1 (6 bases). Germline V CDR1 and CDR2: SEHNR, FQNEAQ (reference sequence). The CDR3 runs to 15 residues. Trimming removed 4 bases from V and 5 bases from J, with 16 bases in between.